The TCR beta chain under discussion was sequenced for a study of T cells in Graves' hyperthyroidism and ophthalmopathy. Template material for amplifying TCR beta CDR3 regions consisted of RNA transcripts. During a first-round RT-PCR of the TCR CDR3, the HTBI primer set was used. TCRdb used MiXCR to reprocess the multiplex PCR reads, holding one entry per CDR3 protein. The table shows 600,000 to 700,000 distinct CDR3 sequences, with about 45% occurring only once. In this sample, this clonotype turned up a few times. The CDR3 loop spans 15 amino acids. J gave up 6 bases and V 6 bases, and 10 bases lay outside the gene matches. Germline CDR1 DFQATT, CDR2 SNEGSKA (reference sequence).

The chain uses TRBV20-1 and TRBJ2-7, with 14 bases aligning to TRBD2. Specimen: peripheral blood or thyroid tissue (not recorded which). The TCR was taken from an adult man with Graves' disease, either hyperthyroidism or ophthalmopathy (not recorded which). The CDR3 sequence is CSATGTSGRGGEQYF. The DNA of the CDR3 is TGCAGTGCCACAGGGACTAGCGGGAGAGGAGGCGAGCAGTACTTC.